The 20 T cell receptor beta chains reported below all come from one sample, sequenced in a study of T cell responses to AZD1222 COVID-19 vaccine. TCRdb keeps only in-frame clones here, not all; method: immunoSEQ multiplex PCR. The data contain over 100,000 clones, around 94% of them singletons. The source material was peripheral blood, sampled on day 0 of AZD1222 vaccination. The source is an adult in good health.

This clone was counted only a few times. The chain combines TRBV2 with TRBJ2-3, with a possible D match to TRBD2 (6 bases). Germline V gene sequence: CDR1 SNHLY, CDR2 FYNNEI. Trimming took off 6 bases at V and 5 bases at J, with 15 bases between the two ends. The CDR3 contains 14 residues. The CDR3 sequence: CASRRDPGGDTQYF. DNA of the CDR3: TGTGCCAGCAGGCGGGACCCGGGCGGAGATACGCAGTATTTT.

The chain recombines TRBV19 with TRBJ2-7; 7 positions agree with TRBD2. There are 13 residues in the CDR3. Losses at the gene ends were 6 bases for V and 0 bases for J; bases not matched to a gene: 2. Germline assignment: CDR1 LNHDA and CDR2 SQIVND (reference sequence). The CDR3 spells CASRASGSYEQYF. The CDR3 nucleotides are TGTGCCAGTAGGGCTAGCGGCTCCTACGAGCAGTACTTC.

J is TRBJ1-2 and V is TRBV18; 8 positions agree with TRBD1. Germline assignment: CDR1 KGHSH and CDR2 LQKENI. J gave up 4 bases and V 0 bases, and 7 bases lay outside the gene matches. CDR3 length: 16 residues. CDR3 residues: CASSPPADRAPYGYTF. The DNA for the CDR3 is TGTGCCAGCTCACCACCAGCGGACAGGGCCCCCTATGGCTACACCTTC.

The genes are TRBV7-9 and TRBJ1-1; D might be TRBD1 (6 bases). The CDR3 spans 15 residues. The ends were cut back, 0 bases at V and 6 bases at J, with 14 bases in the middle. CDR1 and CDR2 from the germline V gene are SEHNR and FQNEAQ (reference sequence). For the CDR3, the DNA is TGTGCCAGCAGCTTAGCCCTGGGCAGGGGCTCTGAAGCTTTCTTT. Protein sequence: CASSLALGRGSEAFF.

V is TRBV7-2 and J is TRBJ2-6; 8 bases align to TRBD1. The CDR3 runs 17 residues. The V and J ends lost 5 bases and 2 bases, in that order; junction bases with no gene match: 8. Looked up from germline, CDR1 is SGHTA and CDR2 is FQGNSA. DNA for the CDR3: TGTGCCAGCAGCCCGGTCGCGACAGGGGCTGGGGCCAACGTCCTGACTTTC. Protein: CASSPVATGAGANVLTF.

J is TRBJ1-5 and V is TRBV7-9, with TRBD1 identical over 7 bases. After removal of 1 base from V and 3 bases from J, the junction contained 12 bases not matched to a gene. The CDR3 loop spans 18 amino acids. The germline V gene has CDR1 SEHNR and CDR2 FQNEAQ (reference sequence). The CDR3 sequence: CASSLVGVGDSPNQPQHF. CDR3 bases: TGTGCCAGCAGCTTAGTTGGGGTAGGGGACAGCCCCAATCAGCCCCAGCATTTT.

The V gene is TRBV19, the J gene TRBJ1-5, with 7 bases matching TRBD1. Germline values: CDR1 LNHDA, CDR2 SQIVND (reference sequence). The CDR3 runs to 14 residues. The J segment lost 1 base and the V segment lost 9 bases, leaving 6 bases of the junction unmatched. This CDR3 is CASREGASNQPQHF. The CDR3 DNA reads TGTGCCAGCCGGGAGGGGGCAAGCAATCAGCCCCAGCATTTT.

The V and J genes are TRBV7-6 and TRBJ2-1; D gene unclear. Trimming took off 4 bases at V and 0 bases at J, with 13 bases between the two ends. This CDR3 has 16 residues. CDR1 and CDR2 (germline): SGHVS, FNYEAQ. The DNA of the CDR3 is TGTGCCAGCAGCTCCCCCCTCACGAGCTCCTACAATGAGCAGTTCTTC. The encoded protein is CASSSPLTSSYNEQFF.

This chain connects TRBV6-2 or TRBV6-3 to TRBJ2-7, with unresolved D. Germline lookup yields CDR1 MNHEY and CDR2 SVGEGT. This CDR3 region has 13 residues. Trimming stripped 2 bases from V and 0 bases from J, with 5 bases between. This CDR3 reads CASSYIPSYEQYF. CDR3 DNA sequence: TGTGCCAGCAGTTACATTCCCTCCTACGAGCAGTACTTC.

This chain connects TRBV6-5 to TRBJ2-7, with 8 bases fitting TRBD2. Germline lookup yields CDR1 MNHEY and CDR2 SVGAGI. This CDR3 has 13 amino acids. J lost 4 bases, V lost 6 bases, and 5 bases had no gene match. CDR3 in DNA: TGTGCCAGCAGAAGCGGGAGAGGGTACGAGCAGTACTTC. Protein sequence: CASRSGRGYEQYF.

CDR3 in amino acids: CASSRSGLASSYEQYF. In DNA form, the CDR3 reads TGTGCCAGCAGTCGATCCGGACTAGCCTCGTCCTACGAGCAGTACTTC. The chain uses TRBV6-6 and TRBJ2-7, with 8 bases lining up with TRBD2. J gave up 1 base and V 5 bases, and 10 bases lay outside the gene matches. The CDR3 length is 16 residues. Germline-derived CDR1 and CDR2 are MNHNY and SVGAGI (reference sequence).

The chain recombines TRBV6-4 with TRBJ1-2; D is possibly TRBD1 (5 bases). Germline CDR1 is MRHNA and CDR2 is SNTAGT. CDR3 length: 17 amino acids. Trimming took off 3 bases at V and 6 bases at J, with 23 bases between the two ends. The DNA for the CDR3 is TGTGCCAGCAGTGATTTGGGCGGGGGAACTGCCCGTCATGGCTACACCTTC. It yields the protein CASSDLGGGTARHGYTF.

The rearrangement joins TRBV7-6 to TRBJ2-3; D possibly corresponds to TRBD2 (6 bases). V shed 0 bases and J shed 3 bases, with 7 bases lying between them. The CDR3 loop spans 14 amino acids. Germline lookup yields CDR1 SGHVS and CDR2 FNYEAQ. The DNA for the CDR3 is TGTGCCAGCAGCTTAGCGGGGGGAACAGATACGCAGTATTTT. Residues: CASSLAGGTDTQYF.

This sequence joins TRBV24-1 and TRBJ2-2; D ambiguous. The germline V gene has CDR1 KGHDR and CDR2 SFDVKD. V lost 4 bases to trimming and J lost 1 base, with 6 bases between them. The CDR3 has 14 residues. The CDR3 bases are TGTGCCACCAGTGACTACAGGAACACCGGGGAGCTGTTTTTT. Its translation is CATSDYRNTGELFF.

This chain joins TRBV7-6 and TRBJ1-6; 9 bases agree with TRBD1. Germline CDR1 is SGHVS and CDR2 is FNYEAQ. This CDR3 comprises 15 residues. V gave up 5 bases and J gave up 5 bases; unmatched junction bases: 4. CDR3 amino acids: CASSPGTGNNSPLHF. In DNA form, the CDR3 reads TGTGCCAGCAGCCCTGGGACAGGGAATAATTCACCCCTCCACTTT.

V gene TRBV27 combines with J gene TRBJ1-1; 12 bases are shared with TRBD1. Germline V gene sequence: CDR1 MNHEY, CDR2 SMNVEV (reference sequence). The CDR3 covers 15 residues. V shed 4 bases, J shed 4 bases, and the junction held 4 bases outside the gene matches. This chain's CDR3 is CASSSAGQGATEAFF. CDR3 bases: TGTGCCAGCAGTTCCGCGGGACAGGGGGCCACTGAAGCTTTCTTT.

Written as DNA, the CDR3 is TGTGCCATCAGTGGAACTAGCGGGCCCAATGAGCAGTTCTTC. As protein: CAISGTSGPNEQFF. J is TRBJ2-1 and V is TRBV10-3, with 9 positions matching TRBD2. Germline V CDR1 and CDR2: ENHRY, SYGVKD. This CDR3 is built from 14 residues. The ends lost 4 bases at V and 6 bases at J; junction bases unmatched: 4.

J is TRBJ2-7 and V is TRBV4-1; D is perhaps TRBD1 (7 bases). Germline V gives CDR1 MGHRA, CDR2 YSYEKL. Trimming took off 0 bases at V and 1 base at J, with 25 bases between the two ends. There are 20 residues in the CDR3. This chain's CDR3 is CASSQEGGLGGGSGSYEQYF. In DNA form, the CDR3 reads TGCGCCAGCAGCCAAGAGGGTGGTTTAGGAGGGGGCTCTGGTTCCTACGAGCAGTACTTC.

The V call is TRBV5-1, the J call TRBJ1-1; the D gene is possibly TRBD1 (5 bases). Germline V gives CDR1 SGHRS, CDR2 YFSETQ. CDR3 size: 13 residues. V lost 7 bases and J 4 bases, leaving 14 bases between the germline ends. The CDR3 DNA reads as TGCGCCAGCGCGGGGGTGGTGGGCACTGAAGCTTTCTTT. Residues: CASAGVVGTEAFF.

The chain recombines TRBV27 with TRBJ1-6, with 7 positions matching TRBD1. The germline gives CDR1 MNHEY, CDR2 SMNVEV (reference sequence). The V segment lost 4 bases and the J segment 0 bases; nucleotides outside the gene matches: 9. The CDR3 totals 18 residues. The CDR3 DNA reads as TGTGCCAGCAGTTCCCCGACCCGGGACAGCTCCTATAATTCACCCCTCCACTTT. Translating gives CASSSPTRDSSYNSPLHF.